The 28 T cell receptor beta chains given below trace back to one sample, sequenced in a study of blood T cells in healthy people across ages. A second PCR, run for roughly 7 to 12 cycles, used a sample-barcoded 5' primer plus a J-beta primer mix. TCRdb re-analysed the 5' RACE reads in MiXCR, keeping a single row per CDR3 protein. Found here are about 930,000 distinct CDR3 sequences, 25% to 30% of them singletons; the top ten hold 10% to 13%. This sample also appeared in a second study, on T cells of mothers and their children.

The specimen sequenced was blood. Source of these receptors: a woman in her 40s in good health.

This clonotype was detected only a few times. The J gene is TRBJ1-2, the V gene TRBV7-8; 9 nucleotides line up with TRBD1. There are 15 residues in the CDR3. Per the germline V gene, CDR1 is SGHVS and CDR2 is FQNEAQ. Trimming at V came to 0 bases and at J to 6 bases, leaving 5 bases not matched to a gene. The CDR3 coding sequence is TGTGCCAGCAGCTTAGCGCGGCGGACAGGGGATGGCTACACCTTC. Translation gives CASSLARRTGDGYTF.

The chain is built from TRBV27 and TRBJ1-2; 7 bases are a match to TRBD1. Germline V gene lookup returns CDR1 MNHEY and CDR2 SMNVEV (reference sequence). The junction had 6 bases not matched to a gene; V was cut back by 6 bases and J by 5 bases. The CDR3 runs 13 residues. The CDR3: CASSPQGKYGYTF. The CDR3 DNA is TGTGCCAGCAGCCCACAGGGGAAATATGGCTACACCTTC.

This clonotype was found a few times. V usage is TRBV18 and J usage is TRBJ1-6; perhaps TRBD1 as D (6 bases). The CDR3 runs 18 residues. Germline CDR1 KGHSH, CDR2 LQKENI. V was clipped by 4 bases and J by 0 bases, with 16 bases between them. This CDR3 is CASSLREDSRSYNSPLHF. CDR3 nucleotide sequence: TGTGCCAGCTCACTTCGGGAGGACAGTCGCTCCTATAATTCACCCCTCCACTTT.

This clonotype has ten or more counts. This chain joins TRBV28 and TRBJ2-7, with 10 bases identical to TRBD1. The CDR3 has 16 amino acids. V lost 6 bases, J lost 1 base, and 9 bases stayed unmatched. Per the germline V gene, CDR1 is MDHEN and CDR2 is SYDVKM. CDR3 sequence reads: CASRSDRGPSSYEQYF. CDR3 nucleotide sequence: TGTGCCAGCAGATCCGACAGGGGGCCATCTTCCTACGAGCAGTACTTC.

There are a few counts of this clonotype. The rearrangement joins TRBV7-3 to TRBJ2-1, with 7 nucleotides matching TRBD1. This CDR3 comprises 14 residues. J gave up 6 bases and V 5 bases, and 7 bases lay outside the gene matches. Looked up from germline, CDR1 is SGHTA and CDR2 is FQGTGA. Here the CDR3 reads CASSNRQGSNEQFF. The CDR3 DNA is TGTGCCAGCAGCAACCGACAGGGCAGCAATGAGCAGTTCTTC.

V and J are TRBV2 and TRBJ1-5; tentatively, D is TRBD1 (6 bases). Trimming removed 6 bases at V and 4 bases at J, with 13 bases between. CDR3 length: 14 amino acids. The V gene's germline CDR1 is SNHLY and CDR2 FYNNEI. This CDR3 reads CASRGHLLNQPQHF. The CDR3 coding sequence is TGTGCCAGCAGGGGACATCTGTTAAATCAGCCCCAGCATTTT.

Ten or more counts support this clonotype. This sequence joins TRBV20-1 and TRBJ1-2, with D possibly matching TRBD1 (5 bases). The length of the CDR3 is 14 residues. V dropped 2 bases and J dropped 3 bases, with 13 bases sitting between them. Germline-derived CDR1 and CDR2 are DFQATT and SNEGSKA (reference sequence). The CDR3: CSARSIQGHYGYTF. The CDR3 coding sequence is TGCAGTGCTAGATCCATCCAGGGACACTATGGCTACACCTTC.

The genes are TRBV20-1 and TRBJ1-5, with 8 bases fitting TRBD1. This CDR3 region has 16 residues. Germline V gene sequence: CDR1 DFQATT, CDR2 SNEGSKA (reference sequence). The junction had 11 bases not matched to a gene; V was cut back by 4 bases and J by 3 bases. This CDR3 is CSAKAPGTGLNQPQHF. In nucleotides, the CDR3 is TGCAGTGCTAAAGCCCCCGGGACAGGACTCAATCAGCCCCAGCATTTT.

This clonotype has just a few counts. CDR3 DNA: TGCAGCAGCTCTCCTAACACCGGGGAGCTGTTTTTT. Protein sequence: CSSSPNTGELFF. The chain couples TRBV20-1 to TRBJ2-2; D gene uncertain. The CDR3 consists of 12 residues. The V gene's germline CDR1 is DFQATT and CDR2 SNEGSKA (reference sequence).

This clonotype was seen a handful of times. This chain links TRBV6-5 with TRBJ1-1; tentative D call: TRBD1 (6 bases). The germline gives CDR1 MNHEY, CDR2 SVGAGI. The CDR3 sequence is 16 residues long. Trimming took off 6 bases at V and 3 bases at J, with 20 bases between the two ends. The CDR3 loop is CASRPTAQGQDTEAFF. In DNA, the CDR3 is TGTGCCAGCAGACCAACCGCACAGGGCCAGGACACTGAAGCTTTCTTT.

The sample holds a few counts of this clonotype. The V and J genes are TRBV14 and TRBJ2-1; D may be TRBD1 (6 bases). The CDR3 spans 14 residues. V dropped 6 bases and J dropped 6 bases, with 15 bases sitting between them. In germline, CDR1 is SGHDN, CDR2 FVKESK. DNA of the CDR3: TGTGCCAGCAGGTCCCAGGGGTTTCTCAATGAGCAGTTCTTC. Translating it yields CASRSQGFLNEQFF.

This clonotype was found a few times. The chain links TRBV7-2 to TRBJ1-4; no firm D call. V lost 3 bases, J lost 0 bases, and 5 bases lay in between. Germline V CDR1 and CDR2: SGHTA, FQGNSA. The CDR3 extends over 14 amino acids. The chain's CDR3 is CASSFSTTNEKLFF. The CDR3 nucleotides are TGTGCCAGCAGCTTTAGTACAACTAATGAAAAACTGTTTTTT.

The chain carries TRBV28 and TRBJ1-1; 9 bases agree with TRBD1. This CDR3 is 15 amino acids long. The germline CDR1 and CDR2 sequences are MDHEN and SYDVKM. J gave up 7 bases and V 4 bases, and 10 bases lay outside the gene matches. DNA for the CDR3: TGTGCCAGCAGTTACAGGGGGCGCAGTTTAGGTGAAGCTTTCTTT. Translating it yields CASSYRGRSLGEAFF.

To note about this clonotype: A read error may be the cause here, since a much bigger clone is one base away. This chain joins TRBV28 and TRBJ2-3; D perhaps matches TRBD1 (5 bases). CDR1 and CDR2 (germline): MDHEN, SYDVKM. V dropped 7 bases and J dropped 5 bases, with 16 bases sitting between them. The CDR3 runs 14 residues. The CDR3 region is CASKPQGTGDTQYF. In DNA form, the CDR3 reads TGTGCCAGCAAACCTCAGGGAACGGGAGATACGCAGTATTTT.

V is TRBV7-9 and J is TRBJ1-2; D unresolved. Trimming removed 1 base from V and 6 bases from J, with 6 bases in between. The CDR3 is 12 amino acids. The V gene's germline CDR1 is SEHNR and CDR2 FQNEAQ (reference sequence). CDR3 coding DNA: TGTGCCAGCAGCTTAGGTTCGGATGGCTACACCTTC. It specifies CASSLGSDGYTF.

This clonotype has just a few counts. V gene TRBV27 combines with J gene TRBJ2-1, with 12 bases matching TRBD2. Germline CDR1 is MNHEY and CDR2 is SMNVEV (reference sequence). With 4 bases clipped from V and 7 bases from J, the junction kept 5 bases outside the gene matches. The CDR3 is made up of 15 amino acids. CDR3 DNA sequence: TGTGCCAGCAGTTCGACTAGCGGGGGCACTAATGAGCAGTTCTTC. This gives the protein CASSSTSGGTNEQFF.

This clonotype occurred a few times. The chain has TRBV5-1 and TRBJ1-1, with D unresolved. With 0 bases removed from V and 1 base from J, the gap between germline ends came to 10 bases. This CDR3 has 15 residues. CDR1 and CDR2 from the germline V gene are SGHRS and YFSETQ. Here the CDR3 DNA reads TGCGCCAGCAGCTTGGTCGTGGGCCCGAACACTGAAGCTTTCTTT. It encodes CASSLVVGPNTEAFF.

This clonotype was counted at least ten times. The V call is TRBV9, the J call TRBJ2-5, with 10 bases identical to TRBD1. V was pared by 7 bases and J by 3 bases, with 0 bases of the junction left unmatched. The germline V gene encodes CDR1 SGDLS and CDR2 YYNGEE. The CDR3 runs to 12 residues. The CDR3: CASGQGEETQYF. For the CDR3, the DNA is TGTGCCAGCGGACAGGGGGAAGAGACCCAGTACTTC.

Of note for this clonotype: This may be a read error, as it is one base from a much larger clone. The rearrangement joins TRBV7-3 to TRBJ2-5, with D tentatively TRBD1 or TRBD2 (5 bases each). TRBJ2-7 matches the DNA end more closely, so the J call is doubtful. Germline V lookup: CDR1 SGHTA, CDR2 FQGTGA. The CDR3 is 17 residues long. CDR3 region: CASSSTAPGLGGDEQYF. The CDR3 DNA reads as TGTGCCAGCAGCTCAACGGCCCCGGGGCTTGGGGGAGACGAGCAGTACTTC.

The sample holds many counts of this clonotype. The V and J genes are TRBV9 and TRBJ1-2; D gene ambiguous. The CDR3 is 13 amino acids. The V end was cut by 4 bases, the J end by 8 bases, with 15 bases between. Germline V gene data show CDR1 as SGDLS and CDR2 as YYNGEE. CDR3 sequence reads: CASSNRAARGYTF. Here the CDR3 DNA reads TGTGCCAGCAGCAACCGGGCGGCTAGAGGCTACACCTTC.

The chain uses TRBV12-3 or TRBV12-4 and TRBJ2-1, with 9 positions matching TRBD2. The CDR3 runs 17 residues. Trimming at V came to 0 bases and at J to 7 bases, leaving 10 bases not matched to a gene. DNA for the CDR3: TGTGCCAGCAGTTTAGCGCTTGGGCGGGGGGGCCGAAATGAGCAGTTCTTC. This translates into CASSLALGRGGRNEQFF.

This clonotype occurred a few times. This rearrangement joins TRBV24-1 to TRBJ2-3, with a weak D call TRBD1 (6 bases). Germline V gives CDR1 KGHDR, CDR2 SFDVKD. The CDR3 is 16 residues long. V lost 5 bases, J lost 4 bases, and 18 bases lay in between. The CDR3 DNA reads TGTGCCACCAGTGGTTACAGGGTTGGGCATGCAGATACGCAGTATTTT. This codes for CATSGYRVGHADTQYF.

The V gene is TRBV9, the J gene TRBJ2-1; D ambiguous. V was pared by 0 bases and J by 8 bases, with 15 bases between. The CDR3 spans 15 residues. Germline assignment: CDR1 SGDLS and CDR2 YYNGEE. CDR3 in amino acids: CASSVASNSLYEQFF. CDR3 nucleotides: TGTGCCAGCAGCGTAGCCTCGAATTCCTTGTATGAGCAGTTCTTC. The full variable domain, rest sourced from reference TRBV9 and TRBJ2-1, is DSGVTQTPKHLITATGQRVTLRCSPRSGDLSVYWYQQSLDQGLQFLIQYYNGEERAKGNILERFSAQQFPDLHSELNLSSLELGDSALYFCASSVASNSLYEQFFGPGTRLTVL.

This clonotype has just a few counts. The V and J genes are TRBV21-1 and TRBJ2-1; TRBD1, the table's D call, was not compared with the DNA. TRBV21-1 is classified as a pseudogene. The CDR3 sequence is 16 residues long. The CDR3 DNA is TGTGCCAGCAGCAAAGGGGGACAGGGGTTGTGGCATGAGCAGTTCTTC. It yields the protein CASSKGGQGLWHEQFF.

This clonotype was found a few times. The chain uses TRBV15 and TRBJ2-4, with TRBD2 as a possible D gene (6 bases). Germline CDR1 LNHNV, CDR2 YYDKDF (reference sequence). Trimming removed 0 bases at V and 13 bases at J, with 16 bases between. This CDR3 has 14 amino acids. CDR3 region: CATSRERASREQYF. The DNA of the CDR3 is TGTGCCACCAGCAGAGAGCGGGCTTCTCGGGAGCAGTACTTC. The complete variable domain, with remaining parts taken from reference TRBV15 and TRBJ2-4, reads DAMVIQNPRYQVTQFGKPVTLSCSQTLNHNVMYWYQQKSSQAPKLLFHYYDKDFNNEADTPDNFQSRRPNTSFCFLDIRSPGLGDTAMYLCATSRERASREQYFGAGTRLSVL.

This chain joins TRBV27 and TRBJ2-7; TRBD2 agrees at 9 bases. This CDR3 is 15 amino acids long. V gave up 10 bases and J gave up 2 bases; unmatched junction bases: 12. Germline-derived CDR1 and CDR2 are MNHEY and SMNVEV (reference sequence). CDR3 DNA: TGTGCCACCAAGGGTGCGGGGGGGAAAACCTACGAGCAGTACTTC. This translates into CATKGAGGKTYEQYF.

The chain employs TRBV18 and TRBJ2-7; the D is unclear. CDR3 size: 13 residues. Germline values: CDR1 KGHSH, CDR2 LQKENI. Between the trimmed V and J ends, which lost 3 bases and 3 bases, there was a span of 9 bases. Here the CDR3 reads CASSPPVGYEQYF. CDR3 nucleotides: TGTGCCAGCTCACCCCCAGTAGGCTACGAGCAGTACTTC.

This clonotype was seen at least ten times. This sequence joins TRBV9 and TRBJ2-5; 11 nucleotides line up with TRBD1. CDR1 SGDLS and CDR2 YYNGEE come from the germline V gene. CDR3 length: 15 residues. Germline trimming cut 4 bases from V and 5 bases from J; bases unmatched to any gene: 7. The CDR3 DNA is TGTGCCAGCAGCACCCGGACAGGGGGCTTGGAGACCCAGTACTTC. This encodes CASSTRTGGLETQYF. Full variable domain (outside the CDR3, taken from reference TRBV9 and TRBJ2-5): DSGVTQTPKHLITATGQRVTLRCSPRSGDLSVYWYQQSLDQGLQFLIQYYNGEERAKGNILERFSAQQFPDLHSELNLSSLELGDSALYFCASSTRTGGLETQYFGPGTRLLVL.